This paragraph reports one TCR beta chain. Trimming at V came to 6 bases and at J to 4 bases, leaving 10 bases not matched to a gene. This CDR3 has 15 residues. Germline V gene data show CDR1 as MDHEN and CDR2 as SYDVKM. These data come from a study of blood T cell repertoires in COVID-19. Overall study context: Acute and convalescent COVID-19 specimens originated in the United States, Italy and Spain.

Per the original methods: Estimation of nucleated cell counts relied on the amplification of reference gene primers. Using immunoSEQ multiplex PCR, the repertoire was profiled, and TCRdb retains in-frame clones only, with some absent. V and J calls and clone size are given by that table; D and trimming were obtained from the DNA. The table shows nearly 90,000 clones, with roughly 70% occurring only once. This clonotype was sampled from a woman of 80 years or more with acute or convalescent COVID-19. The sample taken for sequencing was peripheral blood. The chain uses TRBV28 and TRBJ1-2; 8 bases align to TRBD1. The CDR3 DNA reads as TGTGCCAGCAGCACCGGGACAGGACACCTCTATGGCTACACCTTC. This sequence encodes CASSTGTGHLYGYTF.